This T cell receptor beta chain originates from a study of cytomegalovirus exposure and HLA in healthy donors. Note on this clone: What it recognizes is unknown.

Notes on the study in general: According to a subsequent analysis, TCR clusters identified in the first cohort showed a tendency to co-occur across the roughly 130 validation repertoires.

Libraries were prepared by immunoSEQ multiplex PCR; TCRdb keeps only in-frame clonotypes and omits some of them. The profile shows 50,000 to 65,000 clones, more than 85% of them singletons. Looked up from germline, CDR1 is SGHTA and CDR2 is FQGNSA. The V segment lost 6 bases and the J segment 3 bases; nucleotides outside the gene matches: 1. The length of the CDR3 is 15 residues. The sample was PBMCs. The origin of this receptor is a woman younger than 35 in good health and CMV-seropositive. The chain joins TRBV7-2 to TRBJ2-3; 15 bases agree with TRBD2. The CDR3 DNA reads TGTGCCAGCAGAGGGACTAGCGGGAGGACAGATACGCAGTATTTT. Translation: CASRGTSGRTDTQYF.